These 28 T cell receptor beta chains came from one sample sequenced in a study of T cell repertoires in cytomegalovirus infection. Each CDR3 protein is one row after TCRdb ran MiXCR on the reads. The sample records hundreds of thousands of distinct CDR3 sequences, under 20% being singletons. Sequenced: PBMCs. Receptors were obtained from a human donor in good health (CMV status not recorded). Some clones in this sample may be carry-over from other donors' samples.

This clonotype was observed a few times. V and J are TRBV5-8 and TRBJ1-1, with a tentative D call TRBD1 (6 bases). The V gene lost 4 bases and the J gene lost 4 bases, with 17 bases spanning the gap. Per germline, CDR1 SGHTS and CDR2 YDEGEE. The CDR3 has 15 residues. The CDR3 DNA sequence: TGTGCCAGCAGCCCTAACGGGGGCCGGGGCACTGAAGCTTTCTTT. Its translation: CASSPNGGRGTEAFF. Combining the CDR3 with reference TRBV5-8 and TRBJ1-1 gives the whole variable domain EAGVTQSPTHLIKTRGQQATLRCSPISGHTSVYWYQQALGLGLQFLLWYDEGEERNRGNFPPRFSGRQFPNYSSELNVNALELEDSALYLCASSPNGGRGTEAFFGQGTRLTVV.

This clonotype was detected ten times or more. The rearrangement joins TRBV7-8 to TRBJ1-4; 7 positions match TRBD1. CDR1 is SGHVS, CDR2 FQNEAQ, per germline. Trimming cost V 5 bases and J 5 bases; bases outside gene matches: 8. This CDR3 is 15 amino acids long. The CDR3 sequence is CASSGGTARNEKLFF. Here the CDR3 DNA reads TGTGCCAGCAGCGGGGGGACAGCCAGGAATGAAAAACTGTTTTTT.

This clonotype was detected a few times. This rearrangement joins TRBV20-1 to TRBJ1-6; TRBD1 aligns across 9 bases. J gave up 0 bases and V 5 bases, and 17 bases lay outside the gene matches. The CDR3 consists of 20 residues. The germline V gene has CDR1 DFQATT and CDR2 SNEGSKA (reference sequence). CDR3 sequence reads: CSAPTTGTGSPSSYNSPLHF. The CDR3 DNA follows: TGCAGTGCTCCCACTACCGGGACAGGGAGCCCAAGCTCCTATAATTCACCCCTCCACTTT.

DNA for the CDR3: TGCGCCAGCAGTCCCGTCCGGGGCGCTCGGGGTGGCTACACCTTC. Translation gives CASSPVRGARGGYTF. The gene calls are TRBV4-1 and TRBJ1-2; D perhaps matches TRBD1 (5 bases). Between the trimmed V and J ends, which lost 6 bases and 7 bases, there was a span of 21 bases. Germline CDR1 and CDR2: MGHRA and YSYEKL. This CDR3 spans 15 amino acids.

This clonotype was seen ten or more times. The CDR3 nucleotides read TGTGCCAGCAGTTACCGCGTGGAGGGGGCAGGCGAGCAGTACTTC. It is translated as CASSYRVEGAGEQYF. This sequence joins TRBV6-5 and TRBJ2-7; perhaps TRBD1 as D (7 bases). Trimming shortened V by 2 bases and J by 6 bases, and 17 bases separated the two germline ends. The CDR3 length is 15 residues. Germline V CDR1 and CDR2: MNHEY, SVGAGI.

This clonotype was recorded a few times. The J gene is TRBJ2-1, the V gene TRBV28; 9 nucleotides align to TRBD1. The CDR3 length is 15 residues. CDR1 MDHEN and CDR2 SYDVKM come from the germline V gene. V trimming: 8 bases; J trimming: 8 bases; junction bases outside the gene matches: 13. Written as DNA, the CDR3 is TGTGCCAGCTTACCCGGGACAGGGATAATGGATGAGCAGTTCTTC. It codes for CASLPGTGIMDEQFF.

This chain links TRBV12-3 or TRBV12-4 with TRBJ2-7, with D perhaps assigned TRBD1 or TRBD2 (5 bases each). The ends were cut back, 6 bases at V and 3 bases at J, with 15 bases in the middle. This CDR3 region has 14 residues. The CDR3 DNA reads TGTGCCAGCAGCCCCGGGACGTTCATCTACGAGCAGTACTTC. Its protein product is CASSPGTFIYEQYF.

This clonotype was seen at least ten times. The V gene is TRBV12-3 or TRBV12-4, the J gene TRBJ2-5; D call uncertain. The CDR3 has 14 residues. V was trimmed by 1 base and J by 5 bases, leaving 11 bases between them. The CDR3 region is CASSLGPSEETQYF. CDR3 sequence (DNA): TGTGCCAGCAGTTTAGGTCCCAGCGAGGAGACCCAGTACTTC.

This clonotype came up many times. V and J are TRBV4-3 and TRBJ1-3, with D perhaps matching TRBD1 (5 bases). The length of the CDR3 is 16 residues. The V gene lost 1 base and the J gene lost 8 bases, with 18 bases spanning the gap. Per the germline V gene, CDR1 is LGHNA and CDR2 is YSLEER. The chain's CDR3 is CASSQGFSGARDTIYF. DNA for the CDR3: TGCGCCAGCAGCCAAGGATTTTCTGGGGCGAGAGACACCATATATTTT.

This clonotype occurred many times. The V and J genes are TRBV7-9 and TRBJ1-5, with D unresolved. The CDR3 runs to 13 residues. The V gene's germline CDR1 is SEHNR and CDR2 FQNEAQ (reference sequence). V was cut by 4 bases and J by 4 bases, with 8 bases left in between. CDR3: CASSSQANQPQHF. The DNA for the CDR3 is TGTGCCAGCAGCTCCCAGGCTAATCAGCCCCAGCATTTT. The variable domain in full, completed from reference TRBV7-9 and TRBJ1-5, reads DTGVSQNPRHKITKRGQNVTFRCDPISEHNRLYWYRQTLGQGPEFLTYFQNEAQLEKSRLLSDRFSAERPKGSFSTLEIQRTEQGDSAMYLCASSSQANQPQHFGDGTRLSIL.

A few counts support this clonotype. The rearrangement joins TRBV12-3 or TRBV12-4 to TRBJ2-1, with TRBD1 identical over 8 bases. The CDR3 runs to 15 residues. V shed 6 bases, J shed 4 bases, and the junction held 8 bases outside the gene matches. CDR3 DNA sequence: TGTGCCAGCAGCCAGGACAGGGATCGGTACAATGAGCAGTTCTTC. It translates to CASSQDRDRYNEQFF.

Ten or more counts support this clonotype. The CDR3 nucleotides read TGTGCCAGCAGTTCCTACGGGGATCAGCCCCAGCATTTT. Its translation is CASSSYGDQPQHF. This rearrangement joins TRBV6-1 to TRBJ1-5; D gene ambiguous. Trimming stripped 5 bases from V and 5 bases from J, with 10 bases between. CDR1 is MNHNS, CDR2 SASEGT, per germline. There are 13 residues in the CDR3.

This clonotype was found many times. The chain employs TRBV28 and TRBJ1-2; maybe TRBD1 (6 bases). This CDR3 has 15 residues. V lost 5 bases and J lost 8, with 21 bases in between. The germline gives CDR1 MDHEN, CDR2 SYDVKM. CDR3 coding DNA: TGTGCCAGCAGTAGGAACAGGGAGCCTGTAGCCGGCTACACCTTC. Amino acid sequence: CASSRNREPVAGYTF.

V usage is TRBV15 and J usage is TRBJ1-5; D is unclear. CDR3 size: 12 residues. Germline CDR1 and CDR2: LNHNV and YYDKDF (reference sequence). Trimming removed 9 bases from V and 4 bases from J, with 10 bases in between. CDR3 sequence: CATGRKNQPQHF. For the CDR3, the DNA is TGTGCCACTGGACGGAAGAATCAGCCCCAGCATTTT.

This clonotype was counted a few times. The chain recombines TRBV27 with TRBJ2-3; 8 bases line up with TRBD1. The CDR3 has 14 amino acids. The V gene's germline CDR1 is MNHEY and CDR2 SMNVEV (reference sequence). V lost 5 bases and J lost 6; bases outside the gene matches: 7. CDR3 residues: CASSLTGGGDTQYF. DNA for the CDR3: TGTGCCAGCAGTCTAACAGGGGGTGGGGATACGCAGTATTTT.

In this sample, this clonotype turned up a few times. V usage is TRBV6-2 or TRBV6-3 and J usage is TRBJ2-7; a possible D gene is TRBD2 (5 bases). Trimming took off 0 bases at V and 3 bases at J, with 12 bases between the two ends. Per the germline V gene, CDR1 is MNHEY and CDR2 is SVGEGT. The CDR3 loop spans 15 amino acids. Written as DNA, the CDR3 is TGTGCCAGCAGTTACTCAGCGTCGGGGAGCTACGAGCAGTACTTC. Residues: CASSYSASGSYEQYF.

This clonotype has a count of ten or more. This rearrangement joins TRBV6-1 to TRBJ1-4; TRBD1 aligns across 7 bases. CDR1 MNHNS and CDR2 SASEGT come from the germline V gene. The CDR3 is 13 amino acids. After removal of 5 bases from V and 8 bases from J, the junction contained 5 bases not matched to a gene. CDR3 sequence reads: CASSPGQREKLFF. The CDR3 DNA reads TGTGCCAGCAGTCCGGGACAGCGGGAAAAACTGTTTTTT.

The rearrangement uses TRBV7-2 and TRBJ2-2; TRBD2 aligns across 13 bases. Germline V lookup: CDR1 SGHTA, CDR2 FQGNSA. The J segment lost 6 bases and the V segment lost 5 bases, leaving 6 bases of the junction unmatched. The CDR3 contains 16 residues. The CDR3 DNA sequence: TGTGCCAGCAGCCCCCAGACTAGCGGGGGGCCCGGGGAGCTGTTTTTT. It codes for CASSPQTSGGPGELFF.

This clonotype has ten or more counts. V usage is TRBV6-6 and J usage is TRBJ1-1; possible D gene TRBD1, 6 bases. The germline CDR1 and CDR2 sequences are MNHNY and SVGAGI (reference sequence). The CDR3 is 15 amino acids. The ends were cut back, 2 bases at V and 2 bases at J, with 12 bases in the middle. DNA for the CDR3: TGTGCCAGCAGTTACCCCGAGACAGGAAACACTGAAGCTTTCTTT. Its protein is CASSYPETGNTEAFF.

The chain links TRBV20-1 to TRBJ2-7; D gene ambiguous. The length of the CDR3 is 14 residues. CDR1 is DFQATT, CDR2 SNEGSKA, per germline (reference sequence). V dropped 0 bases and J dropped 2 bases, with 11 bases sitting between them. Here the CDR3 reads CSARDSQPTYEQYF. The CDR3 region has the DNA TGCAGTGCTAGAGATTCACAGCCTACCTACGAGCAGTACTTC.

This clonotype was recorded a few times. The chain recombines TRBV5-1 with TRBJ2-1; perhaps TRBD2 as D (5 bases). The germline gives CDR1 SGHRS, CDR2 YFSETQ. The V end lost 9 bases, the J end lost 8 bases, and 21 bases lay between the germline ends. CDR3 size: 14 residues. This chain's CDR3 is CATSDFRGLDEQFF. CDR3 DNA sequence: TGCGCCACTTCGGACTTTCGAGGCTTAGATGAGCAGTTCTTC.

This clonotype appeared a few times. The rearrangement links TRBV5-1 to TRBJ1-5, with D perhaps matching TRBD1 (6 bases). V was shortened by 3 bases and J by 5 bases, with 15 bases between the two germline ends. Germline assignment: CDR1 SGHRS and CDR2 YFSETQ. The length of the CDR3 is 15 residues. The CDR3 DNA reads TGCGCCAGCAGCTCCTCGGGGGGGCTTGATCAGCCCCAGCATTTT. Residues: CASSSSGGLDQPQHF.

The J gene is TRBJ1-2, the V gene TRBV4-1; TRBD1 might be the D (5 bases). The CDR3 is 16 residues long. The V end lost 1 base, the J end lost 8 bases, and 20 bases lay between the germline ends. CDR1 is MGHRA, CDR2 YSYEKL, per germline. The CDR3 loop reads CASSQVFGDQGLGYTF. CDR3 in DNA: TGCGCCAGCAGCCAAGTCTTTGGGGATCAGGGATTGGGCTACACCTTC.

V usage is TRBV6-4 and J usage is TRBJ1-2; D gene unclear. The V end lost 3 bases, the J end lost 5 bases, and 10 bases lay between the germline ends. Germline CDR1 reads MRHNA; CDR2 reads SNTAGT. This CDR3 contains 13 residues. CDR3 sequence (DNA): TGTGCCAGCAGTGATCTCCCCCCGTATGGCTACACCTTC. This gives the protein CASSDLPPYGYTF.

The genes are TRBV20-1 and TRBJ2-5; D is undetermined. CDR1 is DFQATT and CDR2 is SNEGSKA in the germline V gene (reference sequence). The V end lost 4 bases, the J end lost 3 bases, and 21 bases lay between the germline ends. The CDR3 is 16 amino acids. The CDR3 bases are TGCAGTGCTACCGACCTGAGGAGCGTGGGCAAAGAGACCCAGTACTTC. This gives the protein CSATDLRSVGKETQYF.

CDR3 in amino acids: CASSEGTGLYNEQFF. In DNA form, the CDR3 reads TGTGCCAGCAGTGAAGGGACAGGGCTGTACAATGAGCAGTTCTTC. The genes are TRBV25-1 and TRBJ2-1; 9 nucleotides line up with TRBD1. The CDR3 sequence is 15 residues long. J gave up 4 bases and V 2 bases, and 3 bases lay outside the gene matches. Germline CDR1 MGHDK, CDR2 SYGVNS. The full variable domain, its missing parts supplied by reference TRBV25-1 and TRBJ2-1, is EADIYQTPRYLVIGTGKKITLECSQTMGHDKMYWYQQDPGMELHLIHYSYGVNSTEKGDLSSESTVSRIRTEHFPLTLESARPSHTSQYLCASSEGTGLYNEQFFGPGTRLTVL.

This clonotype was counted ten times or more. The chain has TRBV7-8 and TRBJ1-5; the D gene is possibly TRBD1 (5 bases). Trimming stripped 5 bases from V and 3 bases from J, with 14 bases between. CDR1 is SGHVS, CDR2 FQNEAQ, per germline. The CDR3 has 15 amino acids. DNA for the CDR3: TGTGCCAGCAGCCGTACAGGTTTCCTCAATCAGCCCCAGCATTTT. Translating gives CASSRTGFLNQPQHF.

This clonotype was detected a few times. The rearrangement links TRBV5-6 to TRBJ2-5; weak D call: TRBD1 (5 bases). Trimming pared 0 bases from V and 5 bases from J, leaving 14 bases between. The CDR3 runs 15 residues. From germline, CDR1 is SGHDT and CDR2 YYEEEE. The DNA of the CDR3 is TGTGCCAGCAGCTTGGGGGTACAGGCCGCGGAGACCCAGTACTTC. This codes for CASSLGVQAAETQYF.